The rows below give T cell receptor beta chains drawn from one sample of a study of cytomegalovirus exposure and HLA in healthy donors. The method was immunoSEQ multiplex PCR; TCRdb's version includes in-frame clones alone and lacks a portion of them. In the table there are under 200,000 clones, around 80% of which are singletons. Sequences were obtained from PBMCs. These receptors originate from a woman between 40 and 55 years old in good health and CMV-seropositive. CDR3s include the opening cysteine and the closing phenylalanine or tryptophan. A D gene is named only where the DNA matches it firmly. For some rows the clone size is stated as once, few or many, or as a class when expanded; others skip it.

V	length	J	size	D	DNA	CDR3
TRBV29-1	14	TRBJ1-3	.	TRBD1	TGCAGCGTCGGGCCGACAGGGAGGGGAAACACCATATATTTT	CSVGPTGRGNTIYF
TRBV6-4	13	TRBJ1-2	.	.	TGTGCCAGCAGTGAACGGGAGGGTTATGGCTACACCTTC	CASSEREGYGYTF
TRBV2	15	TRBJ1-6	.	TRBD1	TGTGCCAGCAAACGCGGGACAGGGGAATATTCACCCCTCCACTTT	CASKRGTGEYSPLHF
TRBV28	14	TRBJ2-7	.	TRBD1	TGTGCCAGCAGCACTCCGGGACAGCGGTACGAGCAGTACTTC	CASSTPGQRYEQYF
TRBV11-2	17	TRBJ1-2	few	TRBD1	TGTGCCAGCAGCCCGAAGTCAGGACAGGGAGGGCTATTCGGCTACACCTTC	CASSPKSGQGGLFGYTF
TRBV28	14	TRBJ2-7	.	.	TGTGCCAGCGCTATGCCCTCCAAACCCTGGGAGCAGTACTTC	CASAMPSKPWEQYF
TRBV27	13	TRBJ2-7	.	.	TGTGCCAGCAGTTTATCGAGGGTGTACGAGCAGTACTTC	CASSLSRVYEQYF
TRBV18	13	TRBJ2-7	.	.	TGTGCCAGCTCACCTGGGGCGGTGGGGGGGCAGTACTTC	CASSPGAVGGQYF
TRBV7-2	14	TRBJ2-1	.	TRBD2	TGTGCCAGCCGGGAGGGGGGCTCCTACAATGAGCAGTTCTTC	CASREGGSYNEQFF
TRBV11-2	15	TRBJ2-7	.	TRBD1	TGTGCCAGCAGGGGGACAGGGGCACCCTCCTACGAGCAGTACTTC	CASRGTGAPSYEQYF
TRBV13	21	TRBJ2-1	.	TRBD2	TGTGCCAGCAGCTTAGAATTGACGGGACTAGTTCCCCAGAGCTCCTACAATGAGCAGTTCTTC	CASSLELTGLVPQSSYNEQFF
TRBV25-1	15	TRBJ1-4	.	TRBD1	TGTGCCAGCAGTGTTCATGGGACAGGGAATGAAAAACTGTTTTTT	CASSVHGTGNEKLFF
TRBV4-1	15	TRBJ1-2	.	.	TGCGCCAGCAGCCAAGAACCCGGGACTTCCTTAAGCTACACCTTC	CASSQEPGTSLSYTF
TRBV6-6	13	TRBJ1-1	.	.	TGTGCCAGCAGTTACGGACAGAACACTGAAGCTTTCTTT	CASSYGQNTEAFF
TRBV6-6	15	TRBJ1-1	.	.	TGTGCCAGCAGTTACGGGCAGGGTATGAACACTGAAGCTTTCTTT	CASSYGQGMNTEAFF
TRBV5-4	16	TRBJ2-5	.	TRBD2	TGTGCCAGCAGCCTTCGGACTAGCGGGAGAGGAGAGACCCAGTACTTC	CASSLRTSGRGETQYF
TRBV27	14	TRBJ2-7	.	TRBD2	TGTGCCAGCAGTTTACTAGCGGGAGATTGGGAGCAGTACTTC	CASSLLAGDWEQYF
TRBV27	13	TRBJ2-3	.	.	TGTGCCAGCAGTGTACAGGACACAGATACGCAGTATTTT	CASSVQDTDTQYF
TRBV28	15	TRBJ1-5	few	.	TGTGCCAGCAGTTCACTCGGGACACGACATCAGCCCCAGCATTTT	CASSSLGTRHQPQHF
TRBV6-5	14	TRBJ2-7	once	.	TGTGCCAGCAGTTACTCGAGCGGCACCTACGAGCAGTACTTC	CASSYSSGTYEQYF
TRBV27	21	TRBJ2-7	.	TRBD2	TGTGCCAGCAGTTTATCGAAAGGGAGTGGGACTAGCGGGCGGAGCTCCTACGAGCAGTGCTTC	CASSLSKGSGTSGRSSYEQCF
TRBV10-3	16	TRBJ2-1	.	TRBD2	TGTGCCATCAGTCGTGGACTAGCGGGAGGTCGGGATGAGCAGTTCTTC	CAISRGLAGGRDEQFF
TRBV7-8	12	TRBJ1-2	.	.	TGTGCCAGCAGCACAACAGACTATGGCTACACCTTC	CASSTTDYGYTF
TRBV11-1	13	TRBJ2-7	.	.	TGTGCCAGCAGCTTGGGCAGCCCCTACGAGCAGTACTTC	CASSLGSPYEQYF
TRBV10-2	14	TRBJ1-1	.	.	TGCGCCAGCATTCCGGACGGACAGAACACTGAAGCTTTCTTT	CASIPDGQNTEAFF
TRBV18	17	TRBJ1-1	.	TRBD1	TGTGCCAGCTCACCATCGGGGACAGGCGCCATGAACACTGAAGCTTTCTTT	CASSPSGTGAMNTEAFF
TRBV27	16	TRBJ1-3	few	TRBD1	TGTGCCAGCAGTTCCTTCTCCGGGACAGGGGGAAACACCATATATTTT	CASSSFSGTGGNTIYF
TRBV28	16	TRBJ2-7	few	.	TGTGCCAGCAGTGACGGGAGCTGGGTGCCGTCCTACGAGCAGTACTTC	CASSDGSWVPSYEQYF
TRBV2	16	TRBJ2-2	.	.	TGTGCCAGCAGTGTGTCCAGGGCTGTAGACACCGGGGAGCTGTTTTTT	CASSVSRAVDTGELFF
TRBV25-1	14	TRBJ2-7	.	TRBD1	TGTGCCAGCAGGGGGACAGAGAGCTCCTACGAGCAGTACTTC	CASRGTESSYEQYF
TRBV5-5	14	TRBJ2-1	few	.	TGTGCCAGCAGCTTGAGTCAGGGGCAAACTGTGGAGTTCTTC	CASSLSQGQTVEFF